The 32 T cell receptor beta chains below all came from one sample that was sequenced in a study of cytomegalovirus exposure and HLA in healthy donors. Researchers ran the PCR with 60 Vbeta and 13 Jbeta primers. TCRdb keeps only in-frame clones here, not all; method: immunoSEQ multiplex PCR. Here the sample spans about 160,000 clones, 65% to 80% being singletons. What was sequenced was PBMCs. The receptors derive from a woman aged 40 to 50 in good health and CMV-seropositive.

This sequence joins TRBV4-1 and TRBJ2-3, with TRBD2 identical over 12 bases. This CDR3 is built from 17 residues. Trimming took 2 bases from V and 3 from J; bases not matched to a gene: 6. The germline gives CDR1 MGHRA, CDR2 YSYEKL. CDR3 nucleotides: TGCGCCAGCAGCCAAACCTATACTAGCGGGAGGACAGATACGCAGTATTTT. Residues: CASSQTYTSGRTDTQYF.

The V and J genes are TRBV4-3 and TRBJ2-7; 7 bases are shared with TRBD2. The V and J ends lost 0 bases and 6 bases, in that order; junction bases with no gene match: 2. Germline assignment: CDR1 LGHNA and CDR2 YSLEER. The CDR3 contains 13 residues. DNA for the CDR3: TGCGCCAGCAGCCAAGATACGGGAGGCGAGCAGTACTTC. It yields the protein CASSQDTGGEQYF.

The gene calls are TRBV2 and TRBJ2-5; 9 bases agree with TRBD2. The CDR3 covers 15 residues. CDR1 and CDR2 from the germline V gene are SNHLY and FYNNEI. After removal of 1 base from V and 4 bases from J, the junction contained 4 bases not matched to a gene. The CDR3 protein is CASSEGAGGRETQYF. The CDR3, as DNA: TGTGCCAGCAGTGAAGGAGCGGGAGGTCGAGAGACCCAGTACTTC. The variable domain in full, with the rest retrieved from reference TRBV2 and TRBJ2-5, is EPEVTQTPSHQVTQMGQEVILRCVPISNHLYFYWYRQILGQKVEFLVSFYNNEISEKSEIFDDQFSVERPDGSNFTLKIRSTKLEDSAMYFCASSEGAGGRETQYFGPGTRLLVL.

The rearrangement links TRBV19 to TRBJ2-1; 7 nucleotides match TRBD1. The CDR3 sequence is 13 residues long. CDR1 is LNHDA and CDR2 is SQIVND in the germline V gene (reference sequence). The V gene end was trimmed by 7 bases and the J gene end by 5 bases; junction bases not matched to a gene: 5. The CDR3 sequence is CASKNRGDNEQFF. The CDR3 coding sequence is TGTGCCAGTAAAAACAGGGGCGACAATGAGCAGTTCTTC.

The V call is TRBV6-6, the J call TRBJ1-1; no definite D call. The V gene's germline CDR1 is MNHNY and CDR2 SVGAGI (reference sequence). CDR3 length equals 15 residues. With 5 bases removed from V and 1 base from J, the gap between germline ends came to 14 bases. CDR3 bases: TGTGCCAGCAGTCGACCCTCCCGGGGGAACACTGAAGCTTTCTTT. It encodes CASSRPSRGNTEAFF.

The chain uses TRBV29-1 and TRBJ2-5; D gene uncertain. The J call may be in error: the DNA end matches TRBJ2-7 better. CDR3 length: 12 residues. The germline CDR1 and CDR2 sequences are SQVTM and ANQGSEA. The CDR3 here is CSVEAQSYEQYF. DNA of the CDR3: TGCAGCGTTGAGGCACAGTCCTACGAGCAGTACTTC.

V gene TRBV30 combines with J gene TRBJ2-5; a possible D gene is TRBD2 (5 bases). The germline V gene encodes CDR1 GTSNPN and CDR2 SVGIG (reference sequence). Trimming left V 5 bases short and J 4 bases short, with 14 bases between. CDR3 length equals 13 residues. The CDR3 region has the DNA TGTGCCTGGGGGAGAGGGCAGTTAGAGACCCAGTACTTC. It codes for CAWGRGQLETQYF.

Here the CDR3 DNA reads TGTGCCAGCAGATTAGCGGGAGCCTACAATGAGCAGTTCTTC. It is translated as CASRLAGAYNEQFF. The chain links TRBV28 to TRBJ2-1, with 9 positions matching TRBD2. CDR1 and CDR2 (germline): MDHEN, SYDVKM. The CDR3 spans 14 residues. Trimming at V came to 6 bases and at J to 2 bases, leaving 2 bases not matched to a gene.

This clone was recorded only once. The J gene is TRBJ2-5, the V gene TRBV30; TRBD1 matches 9 bases. V lost 7 bases to trimming and J lost 5 bases; unmatched junction nucleotides: 8. This CDR3 contains 13 residues. Germline assignment: CDR1 GTSNPN and CDR2 SVGIG (reference sequence). CDR3 bases: TGTGCCTTCTCGGGACAGGGAGTGGAGACCCAGTACTTC. Translating it yields CAFSGQGVETQYF.

The rearrangement links TRBV28 to TRBJ1-5; no reliable D call. Germline V CDR1 and CDR2: MDHEN, SYDVKM. V lost 8 bases to trimming and J lost 3 bases, with 8 bases between them. This CDR3 is built from 12 residues. CDR3 sequence: CASAGLNQPQHF. Here the CDR3 DNA reads TGTGCCAGCGCAGGTCTCAATCAGCCCCAGCATTTT.

The chain has TRBV5-1 and TRBJ2-5, with TRBD1 as a possible D gene (6 bases). This CDR3 comprises 14 residues. CDR1 is SGHRS, CDR2 YFSETQ, per germline. The ends were cut back, 5 bases at V and 5 bases at J, with 16 bases in the middle. The CDR3 nucleotides are TGCGCCAGCAGTCCCCCCAGGGGTTCGGAGACCCAGTACTTC. Translating it yields CASSPPRGSETQYF.

This chain joins TRBV7-2 and TRBJ2-1; 10 nucleotides line up with TRBD2. The germline CDR1 and CDR2 sequences are SGHTA and FQGNSA. The ends lost 2 bases at V and 9 bases at J; junction bases unmatched: 7. The CDR3 has 15 amino acids. The CDR3 protein is CASSLRASGSIEQFF. CDR3 bases: TGTGCCAGCAGCTTAAGGGCTAGCGGGAGTATTGAGCAGTTCTTC.

The chain couples TRBV5-8 to TRBJ1-5; 7 bases agree with TRBD1. This CDR3 contains 19 residues. CDR1 SGHTS and CDR2 YDEGEE come from the germline V gene. V was pared by 1 base and J by 4 bases, with 17 bases of the junction left unmatched. The CDR3 sequence is CASSLNTGAGRYGNQPQHF. CDR3 in DNA: TGTGCCAGCAGCTTGAACACAGGGGCCGGACGGTACGGTAATCAGCCCCAGCATTTT.

This clone was counted only a few times. V gene TRBV5-1 combines with J gene TRBJ2-7, with D possibly matching TRBD1 (5 bases). This CDR3 is 13 amino acids long. Germline V lookup: CDR1 SGHRS, CDR2 YFSETQ. With 4 bases removed from V and 7 bases from J, the gap between germline ends came to 15 bases. The CDR3 DNA follows: TGCGCCAGCAGCCCGAATAGGGGAAATGAGCAGTACTTC. Translation: CASSPNRGNEQYF.

The V call is TRBV19, the J call TRBJ2-3; 9 nucleotides agree with TRBD1. The ends lost 5 bases at V and 10 bases at J; junction bases unmatched: 13. Germline values: CDR1 LNHDA, CDR2 SQIVND (reference sequence). This CDR3 spans 15 amino acids. The CDR3 nucleotides are TGTGCCAGTAGTGGGGGAGGAACAGGGGGCCGTTCGCAGTATTTT. Protein sequence: CASSGGGTGGRSQYF.

This chain links TRBV19 with TRBJ1-3, with a possible D match to TRBD1 (5 bases). This CDR3 spans 13 amino acids. Germline CDR1 and CDR2: LNHDA and SQIVND (reference sequence). Trimming shortened V by 3 bases and J by 15 bases, and 18 bases separated the two germline ends. Here the CDR3 DNA reads TGTGCCAGTAGTATGAGGGAGGGGACCTCTGCATATTTT. Protein product: CASSMREGTSAYF.

This clone has only a few counts. Distinct nucleotide sequences in the sample also encode this CDR3. V is TRBV5-1 and J is TRBJ2-5; 7 nucleotides agree with TRBD1. J gave up 2 bases and V 4 bases, and 2 bases lay outside the gene matches. The CDR3 covers 13 residues. The germline gives CDR1 SGHRS, CDR2 YFSETQ. The chain's CDR3 is CASSRGQQETQYF. The CDR3 bases are TGCGCCAGCAGCAGGGGACAGCAAGAGACCCAGTACTTC.

Comment on this clone: At one of its ends the junction is not consistent with the germline gene, which may arise from a read error. The chain is built from TRBV7-9 and TRBJ1-1; D is ambiguous. CDR1 is SEHNR and CDR2 is FQNEAQ in the germline V gene (reference sequence). CDR3 size: 12 residues. In DNA form, the CDR3 reads TGTTCCAGCAGCTTAGTCGTGACTGAAGCTTTCTTT. It yields the protein CSSSLVVTEAFF.

This clone showed up just once. This rearrangement joins TRBV11-3 to TRBJ2-7; possibly TRBD2 for D (7 bases). There are 15 residues in the CDR3. Looked up from germline, CDR1 is SGHNT and CDR2 is YENEEA. V was trimmed by 4 bases and J by 6 bases, leaving 19 bases between them. The CDR3 is CASSSRGPQGSEQYF. The CDR3 DNA follows: TGTGCCAGCAGCTCGCGGGGGCCGCAGGGAAGCGAGCAGTACTTC.

The rearrangement links TRBV6-5 to TRBJ2-1; D unclear. The V gene's germline CDR1 is MNHEY and CDR2 SVGAGI. V lost 4 bases to trimming and J lost 0 bases, with 10 bases between them. The CDR3 sequence is 15 residues long. CDR3 protein: CASSFEISSYNEQFF. The CDR3 region has the DNA TGTGCCAGCAGTTTTGAGATAAGCTCCTACAATGAGCAGTTCTTC.

The chain links TRBV21-1 to TRBJ2-1; the listed D gene, TRBD1, was not tested against the DNA. TRBV21-1 is designated a pseudogene. There are 12 residues in the CDR3. DNA of the CDR3: TGTGCCAGCAGCAAACGGACAGGTCGTATTGTCTTC. This codes for CASSKRTGRIVF.

The chain joins TRBV5-1 to TRBJ2-3; 12 positions agree with TRBD1. The germline CDR1 and CDR2 sequences are SGHRS and YFSETQ. This CDR3 has 16 residues. V lost 2 bases to trimming and J lost 4 bases; unmatched junction nucleotides: 5. In DNA form, the CDR3 reads TGCGCCAGCAGCTTAAGGGGACAGGGGGCGGCAGATACGCAGTATTTT. The encoded protein is CASSLRGQGAADTQYF. The complete variable domain, with remaining parts taken from reference TRBV5-1 and TRBJ2-3, reads KAGVTQTPRYLIKTRGQQVTLSCSPISGHRSVSWYQQTPGQGLQFLFEYFSETQRNKGNFPGRFSGRQFSNSRSEMNVSTLELGDSALYLCASSLRGQGAADTQYFGPGTRLTVL.

The chain couples TRBV11-3 to TRBJ2-7; TRBD1 might be the D (5 bases). V lost 1 base to trimming and J lost 0 bases, with 10 bases between them. The CDR3 totals 15 residues. The germline CDR1 and CDR2 sequences are SGHNT and YENEEA. In DNA form, the CDR3 reads TGTGCCAGCAGCTTAGGTTCAGGGTCCTCCTACGAGCAGTACTTC. This encodes CASSLGSGSSYEQYF.

This chain links TRBV27 with TRBJ1-2, with TRBD1 identical over 11 bases. The CDR3 totals 16 residues. Germline CDR1 is MNHEY and CDR2 is SMNVEV (reference sequence). V trimming: 5 bases; J trimming: 4 bases; junction bases outside the gene matches: 9. CDR3 DNA sequence: TGTGCCAGCAGTCGCCATGGACAGGGGGCAAGCTATGGCTACACCTTC. Translating gives CASSRHGQGASYGYTF.

V usage is TRBV5-6 and J usage is TRBJ2-7; D is undetermined. The V gene's germline CDR1 is SGHDT and CDR2 YYEEEE. The V end lost 4 bases, the J end lost 0 bases, and 5 bases lay between the germline ends. The CDR3 is 12 residues long. The CDR3 loop is CASSLLSYEQYF. The CDR3 DNA reads as TGTGCCAGCAGCCTCCTCTCCTACGAGCAGTACTTC.

This clone came up a few times. The chain recombines TRBV7-2 with TRBJ2-1, with D unresolved. The germline gives CDR1 SGHTA, CDR2 FQGNSA. There are 13 residues in the CDR3. V lost 0 bases and J 4 bases, leaving 4 bases between the germline ends. The CDR3 region has the DNA TGTGCCAGCAGCTTAGCCCGGTACAATGAGCAGTTCTTC. The encoded protein is CASSLARYNEQFF.

This rearrangement joins TRBV6-5 to TRBJ1-2, with D possibly TRBD1 on 5 matching bases. Per the germline V gene, CDR1 is MNHEY and CDR2 is SVGAGI. Deletions cut 0 bases from V and 4 bases from J, with 12 bases between. The CDR3 is made up of 15 amino acids. The CDR3 bases are TGTGCCAGCAGTTACTCGCAAGGGGAGGGCTATGGCTACACCTTC. Translated, it gives CASSYSQGEGYGYTF.

The chain employs TRBV20-1 and TRBJ2-2, with D unclear. Trimming took off 5 bases at V and 2 bases at J, with 3 bases between the two ends. The CDR3 loop spans 11 amino acids. CDR1 is DFQATT, CDR2 SNEGSKA, per germline (reference sequence). The CDR3 region is CSALNTGELFF. CDR3 in DNA: TGCAGTGCTTTAAACACCGGGGAGCTGTTTTTT.

In its sample, this clone was seen a few times. The chain uses TRBV30 and TRBJ1-2, with unresolved D. The CDR3 runs to 11 residues. CDR1 is GTSNPN and CDR2 is SVGIG in the germline V gene (reference sequence). V shed 4 bases and J shed 0 bases, with 3 bases lying between them. CDR3 bases: TGTGCCTGGACAACTAACTATGGCTACACCTTC. It yields the protein CAWTTNYGYTF.

The chain uses TRBV11-3 and TRBJ1-1; D is possibly TRBD1 (5 bases). V was pared by 0 bases and J by 7 bases, with 9 bases between. This CDR3 contains 13 residues. CDR1 is SGHNT, CDR2 YENEEA, per germline. The CDR3 bases are TGTGCCAGCAGCTTAGAGGGGGGAGGTGAAGCTTTCTTT. Protein: CASSLEGGGEAFF.

This clone was counted only a few times. The V call is TRBV11-2, the J call TRBJ2-2; TRBD1 is a possible D gene (5 bases). V gave up 5 bases and J gave up 1 base, with 14 bases separating them. The germline V gene has CDR1 SGHAT and CDR2 FQNNGV. The CDR3 length is 16 residues. CDR3 sequence (DNA): TGTGCCAGCAGCCCCTTTGCAGGGATGAACACCGGGGAGCTGTTTTTT. As protein: CASSPFAGMNTGELFF.

This clone was picked up a small number of times. This chain uses TRBV5-1 with TRBJ1-2; D may be TRBD1 (5 bases). Trimming removed 0 bases at V and 4 bases at J, with 10 bases between. The germline CDR1 and CDR2 sequences are SGHRS and YFSETQ. This CDR3 has 14 amino acids. CDR3 bases: TGCGCCAGCAGCTTGGGGGACTTAAGCTATGGCTACACCTTC. This encodes CASSLGDLSYGYTF.